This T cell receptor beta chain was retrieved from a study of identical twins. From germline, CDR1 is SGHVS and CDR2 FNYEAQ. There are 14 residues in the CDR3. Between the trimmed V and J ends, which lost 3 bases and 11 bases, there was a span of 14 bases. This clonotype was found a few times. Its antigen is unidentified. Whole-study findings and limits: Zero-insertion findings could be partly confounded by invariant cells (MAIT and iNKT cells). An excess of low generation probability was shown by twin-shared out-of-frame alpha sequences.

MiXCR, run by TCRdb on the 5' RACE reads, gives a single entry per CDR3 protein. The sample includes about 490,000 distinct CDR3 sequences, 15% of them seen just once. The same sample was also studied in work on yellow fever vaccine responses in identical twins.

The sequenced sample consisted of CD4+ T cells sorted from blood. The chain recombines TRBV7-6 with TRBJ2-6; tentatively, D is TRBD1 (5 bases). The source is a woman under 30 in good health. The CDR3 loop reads CASSLIQEGYVLTF. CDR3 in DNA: TGTGCCAGCAGCTTGATACAGGAAGGATACGTCCTGACTTTC.